This TCR beta chain emerged from a study of cytomegalovirus exposure and HLA in healthy donors. V was pared by 2 bases and J by 6 bases, with 7 bases between. This CDR3 has 12 amino acids. CDR1 and CDR2 from the germline V gene are MGHRA and YSYEKL. Overall study findings and caveats: Researchers catalogued over 150 TCR beta chains as cytomegalovirus-associated. In a later analysis, productive TCRs from donors in an Asian-associated ancestry cluster reportedly carried fewer N-insertions than the cohort mean.

PCR primers comprised 60 Vbeta and 13 Jbeta primers. Here immunoSEQ multiplex PCR was the method, and the copy in TCRdb shows in-frame clones only, minus some. This sample has some 71,000 clones, with roughly three quarters found just once. Regarding this clone: Its antigen is not identified.

These donors, healthy bone marrow donors, were studied. This sequence joins TRBV4-1 and TRBJ1-2; D gene unclear. The sequencing sample was made of PBMCs. This sequence originates from a man aged 18 to 30 in good health and CMV-seronegative. CDR3 nucleotides: TGCGCCAGCAGCCAAAATCCCGATGGCTACACCTTC. Protein: CASSQNPDGYTF.